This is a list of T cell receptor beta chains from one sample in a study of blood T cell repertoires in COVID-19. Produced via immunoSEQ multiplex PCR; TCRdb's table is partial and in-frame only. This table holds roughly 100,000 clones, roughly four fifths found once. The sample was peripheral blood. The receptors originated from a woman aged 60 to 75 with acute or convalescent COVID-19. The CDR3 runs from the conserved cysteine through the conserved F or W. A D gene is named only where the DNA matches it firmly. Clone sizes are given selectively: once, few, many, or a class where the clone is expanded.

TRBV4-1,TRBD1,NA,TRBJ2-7,CASSQAGTGSFMAYEQYF,TGCGCCAGCAGCCAAGCCGGGACAGGGAGTTTCATGGCCTACGAGCAGTACTTC
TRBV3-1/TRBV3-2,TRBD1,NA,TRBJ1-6,CASSQLPGQGSPLHF,TGTGCCAGCAGCCAACTCCCGGGACAGGGGTCACCCCTCCACTTT
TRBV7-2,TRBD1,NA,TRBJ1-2,CASSWTGPNYGYTF,TGTGCCAGCAGCTGGACAGGGCCTAACTATGGCTACACCTTC
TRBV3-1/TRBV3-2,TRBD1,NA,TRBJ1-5,CASSHTDRNQPQHF,TGTGCCAGCAGCCACACGGACAGGAATCAGCCCCAGCATTTT
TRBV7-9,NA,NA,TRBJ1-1,CASSPQMNTEAFF,TGTGCCAGCAGCCCCCAGATGAACACTGAAGCTTTCTTT
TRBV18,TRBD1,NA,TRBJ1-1,CASSPRTGGVTTEAFF,TGTGCCAGCTCACCCCGGACAGGGGGTGTGACCACTGAAGCTTTCTTT
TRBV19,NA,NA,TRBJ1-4,CASSSGLVNEKLFF,TGTGCCAGTAGTAGCGGACTGGTCAATGAAAAACTGTTTTTT
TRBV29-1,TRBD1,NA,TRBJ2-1,CSVERGQGAGNEQFF,TGCAGCGTTGAAAGAGGACAGGGGGCCGGCAATGAGCAGTTCTTC
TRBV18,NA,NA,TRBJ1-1,CASSPRQGSEAFF,TGTGCCAGCTCACCACGGCAGGGAAGTGAAGCTTTCTTT
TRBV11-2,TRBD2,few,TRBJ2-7,CASSLRQASGIGEQYF,TGTGCCAGCAGCTTAAGGCAGGCTAGCGGGATAGGGGAGCAGTACTTC
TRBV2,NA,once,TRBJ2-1,CASNGGESYNEQFF,TGTGCCAGCAACGGGGGAGAATCCTACAATGAGCAGTTCTTC
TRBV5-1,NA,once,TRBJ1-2,CASSILGQGSYGYTF,NA
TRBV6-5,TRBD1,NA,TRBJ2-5,CASSIQGQETQYF,TGTGCCAGCAGTATACAGGGGCAAGAGACCCAGTACTTC
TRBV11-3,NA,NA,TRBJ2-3,CASSLGIGETDTQYF,TGTGCCAGCAGCTTAGGGATCGGGGAGACAGATACGCAGTATTTT
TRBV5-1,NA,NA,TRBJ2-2,CASSSDRAGTGELFF,TGCGCCAGCAGTTCCGACAGGGCGGGAACCGGGGAGCTGTTTTTT
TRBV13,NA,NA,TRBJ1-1,CASSSTRQDTEAFF,TGTGCCAGCAGCTCCACTAGACAGGACACTGAAGCTTTCTTT
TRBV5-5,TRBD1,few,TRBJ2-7,CASSLFFLGQGTYEQYF,TGTGCCAGCAGCTTGTTTTTCTTGGGACAGGGAACCTACGAGCAGTACTTC
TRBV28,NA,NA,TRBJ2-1,CASRPTSPGYNEQFF,TGTGCCAGCAGGCCAACCTCCCCAGGCTACAATGAGCAGTTCTTC
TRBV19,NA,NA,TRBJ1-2,CASSMEGVFNYGYTF,TGTGCCAGTAGTATGGAGGGTGTTTTTAACTATGGCTACACCTTC
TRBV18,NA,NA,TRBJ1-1,CASSPFQGTEAFF,TGTGCCAGCTCACCATTCCAGGGCACTGAAGCTTTCTTT
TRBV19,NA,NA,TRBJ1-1,CASSIDLGRKGQAEAFF,TGTGCCAGTAGTATAGATCTCGGTCGAAAGGGGCAGGCTGAAGCTTTCTTT
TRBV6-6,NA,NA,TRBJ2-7,CASTDRPSEQYF,TGTGCCAGCACCGACAGACCCTCCGAGCAGTACTTC
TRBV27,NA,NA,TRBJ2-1,CASSLEGPDHNEQFF,TGTGCCAGCAGTTTAGAGGGCCCCGATCACAATGAGCAGTTCTTC
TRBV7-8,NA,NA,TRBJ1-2,CASSPEWGGGYGYTF,TGTGCCAGCAGCCCAGAGTGGGGGGGCGGCTATGGCTACACCTTC